This entry lists 32 T cell receptor beta chains sequenced from one sample in a study of blood T cell repertoires in COVID-19. Assay: immunoSEQ multiplex PCR; the TCRdb copy retains only in-frame clones and omits some. The table has some 120,000 clones, over 75% seen once. The sequenced sample was peripheral blood. Every receptor here comes from a human donor with active COVID-19. The donor label of this sample is uncertain.

This clone has just one count. Other nucleotide sequences from this sample produce the same CDR3. CDR3: CASSPSGNTEAFF. The CDR3 bases are TGTGCCAGCTCACCATCCGGGAACACTGAAGCTTTCTTT. The rearrangement links TRBV18 to TRBJ1-1; D is unresolved. CDR3 length: 13 amino acids. CDR1 KGHSH and CDR2 LQKENI come from the germline V gene. The V and J ends lost 2 bases and 1 base respectively, with 5 bases between them.

This chain links TRBV3-1 (or the pseudogene TRBV3-2) with TRBJ2-1; perhaps TRBD1 as D (5 bases). Germline V gene sequence: CDR1 LGHDT, CDR2 YNNKEL (reference sequence). This CDR3 has 16 residues. Trimming stripped 5 bases from V and 6 bases from J, with 20 bases between. The CDR3 bases are TGTGCCAGCAGCGCCCGGTGCCAGGGAAAGAGCAATGAGCAGTTCTTC. The encoded protein is CASSARCQGKSNEQFF.

This clone was counted once. The genes are TRBV20-1 and TRBJ1-1; D not certain. The V and J ends lost 1 base and 8 bases respectively, with 8 bases between them. Per germline, CDR1 DFQATT and CDR2 SNEGSKA (reference sequence). The CDR3 runs to 11 residues. The CDR3 spells CSARAGLEAFF. The CDR3 coding sequence is TGCAGTGCTAGAGCGGGTCTCGAAGCTTTCTTT.

This chain joins TRBV5-5 and TRBJ2-5; D gene ambiguous. Germline lookup yields CDR1 SGHKS and CDR2 YYEKEE (reference sequence). The CDR3 has 11 residues. Trimming removed 4 bases from V and 4 bases from J, with 5 bases in between. CDR3 in DNA: TGTGCCAGCAGCGTAGCAGAGACCCAGTACTTC. Amino acids: CASSVAETQYF.

The V gene is TRBV19, the J gene TRBJ2-7; D may be TRBD1 (6 bases). The germline V and J ends were trimmed by 3 bases and 2 bases, with 8 bases remaining between them. Per germline, CDR1 LNHDA and CDR2 SQIVND (reference sequence). The CDR3 is made up of 13 amino acids. The CDR3 coding sequence is TGTGCCAGTAGTATGAAGGGGGCCTACGAGCAGTACTTC. Protein sequence: CASSMKGAYEQYF.

The chain recombines TRBV4-3 with TRBJ2-7; TRBD2 aligns across 16 bases. Trimming removed 4 bases from V and 6 bases from J; junction bases left unmatched: 3. The CDR3 runs 15 residues. The germline V gene encodes CDR1 LGHNA and CDR2 YSLEER. The CDR3 DNA reads as TGCGCCAGCAGCCGGGGACTAGCGGGGGGGCGCGAGCAGTACTTC. It translates to CASSRGLAGGREQYF.

The rearrangement links TRBV19 to TRBJ2-2, with TRBD2 identical over 8 bases. The CDR3 is 18 amino acids. In germline, CDR1 is LNHDA, CDR2 SQIVND (reference sequence). J gave up 1 base and V 7 bases, and 14 bases lay outside the gene matches. CDR3 DNA: TGTGCCAGTATGGGGCGGGAGGTCCAACTACTGAACACCGGGGAGCTGTTTTTT. Protein sequence: CASMGREVQLLNTGELFF.

The chain employs TRBV5-1 and TRBJ1-4; 10 bases fit TRBD1. The V gene's germline CDR1 is SGHRS and CDR2 YFSETQ. With 4 bases clipped from V and 2 bases from J, the junction kept 5 bases outside the gene matches. The CDR3 totals 16 residues. The CDR3 DNA sequence: TGCGCCAGCAGCCGACAGGGGGCGCAGACTAATGAAAAACTGTTTTTT. Protein sequence: CASSRQGAQTNEKLFF.

This chain uses TRBV18 with TRBJ2-3; a possible D gene is TRBD1 (6 bases). The CDR3 loop spans 16 amino acids. CDR1 and CDR2 from the germline V gene are KGHSH and LQKENI. V gave up 1 base and J gave up 2 bases, with 13 bases separating them. The CDR3 nucleotides are TGTGCCAGCTCACCACGGACAGACGTCCACACAGATACGCAGTATTTT. It yields the protein CASSPRTDVHTDTQYF.

The chain joins TRBV14 to TRBJ2-5, with TRBD1 as a possible D gene (5 bases). V was shortened by 5 bases and J by 5 bases, with 12 bases between the two germline ends. The CDR3 covers 13 residues. Germline V CDR1 and CDR2: SGHDN, FVKESK. Written as DNA, the CDR3 is TGTGCCAGCAGCGTAGACTGGGGCGAGACCCAGTACTTC. Amino acid sequence: CASSVDWGETQYF.

The V call is TRBV4-3, the J call TRBJ2-7; TRBD2 matches 11 bases. Germline values: CDR1 LGHNA, CDR2 YSLEER. This CDR3 spans 15 amino acids. Trimming cost V 4 bases and J 2 bases; bases outside gene matches: 4. CDR3 nucleotides: TGCGCCAGCAGCCCCACGGGACTAGCGGCCTACGAGCAGTACTTC. Its translation is CASSPTGLAAYEQYF.

This clone was detected only once. This rearrangement joins TRBV27 to TRBJ2-1, with 7 bases lining up with TRBD2. The CDR3 is 16 amino acids. The germline gives CDR1 MNHEY, CDR2 SMNVEV (reference sequence). V lost 2 bases, J lost 1 base, and 5 bases stayed unmatched. Written as DNA, the CDR3 is TGTGCCAGCAGTTTACGCCTAGCGGAATCCTACAATGAGCAGTTCTTC. It encodes CASSLRLAESYNEQFF.

This clone has only a few counts. The J gene is TRBJ1-2, the V gene TRBV7-9; TRBD1 might be the D (5 bases). Per germline, CDR1 SEHNR and CDR2 FQNEAQ (reference sequence). Trimming took off 0 bases at V and 4 bases at J, with 12 bases between the two ends. The CDR3 is 15 residues long. As DNA, the CDR3 is TGTGCCAGCAGCTTAGCGCGGGGCGCTCCCTATGGCTACACCTTC. Amino acid sequence: CASSLARGAPYGYTF.

The chain combines TRBV6-2 or TRBV6-3 with TRBJ1-5; maybe TRBD1 (5 bases). Per germline, CDR1 MNHEY and CDR2 SVGEGT. With 5 bases removed from V and 6 bases from J, the gap between germline ends came to 11 bases. This CDR3 spans 13 amino acids. Written as DNA, the CDR3 is TGTGCCAGCAGTGACCGACAGTCTCAGCCCCAGCATTTT. It translates to CASSDRQSQPQHF.

The genes are TRBV9 and TRBJ2-1; 12 bases agree with TRBD2. Germline loops: CDR1 SGDLS, CDR2 YYNGEE. The V gene end was trimmed by 0 bases and the J gene end by 4 bases; junction bases not matched to a gene: 5. The CDR3 contains 17 residues. This CDR3 is CASSVGASGGEYNEQFF. CDR3 nucleotide sequence: TGTGCCAGCAGCGTAGGGGCTAGCGGGGGGGAATACAATGAGCAGTTCTTC.

The V gene is TRBV3-1 (or the pseudogene TRBV3-2), the J gene TRBJ2-7; D is unresolved. This CDR3 is 15 amino acids long. V was clipped by 0 bases and J by 2 bases, with 11 bases between them. Per germline, CDR1 LGHDT and CDR2 YNNKEL (reference sequence). The CDR3 nucleotides are TGTGCCAGCAGCCAAGATATTAGCCCAACCTACGAGCAGTACTTC. This codes for CASSQDISPTYEQYF.

This rearrangement joins TRBV9 to TRBJ1-2, with D uncertain. This CDR3 region has 12 residues. Deletions cut 8 bases from V and 4 bases from J, with 12 bases between. Looked up from germline, CDR1 is SGDLS and CDR2 is YYNGEE. Here the CDR3 DNA reads TGTGCCAGACCCCGGGGTCTCTATGGCTACACCTTC. Translated: CARPRGLYGYTF.

The chain couples TRBV6-5 to TRBJ2-7; D remains ambiguous. Trimming left V 4 bases short and J 2 bases short, with 6 bases between. This CDR3 region has 12 residues. Looked up from germline, CDR1 is MNHEY and CDR2 is SVGAGI. As DNA, the CDR3 is TGTGCCAGCAGTTCCCCCACCTACGAGCAGTACTTC. It specifies CASSSPTYEQYF.

CDR3 in amino acids: CASSQDSGGLEDEQFF. CDR3 coding DNA: TGTGCCAGCAGCCAAGACAGCGGGGGACTGGAGGATGAGCAGTTCTTC. The chain links TRBV14 to TRBJ2-1; 8 nucleotides match TRBD2. Germline loops: CDR1 SGHDN, CDR2 FVKESK. The CDR3 contains 16 residues. V lost 0 bases and J lost 8; bases outside the gene matches: 9.

The rearrangement uses TRBV6-5 and TRBJ2-3; weak D call: TRBD1 (5 bases). The CDR3 is made up of 15 amino acids. V lost 2 bases and J lost 2, with 11 bases in between. CDR1 MNHEY and CDR2 SVGAGI come from the germline V gene. CDR3 DNA sequence: TGTGCCAGCAGTTACGACAGTATAATCACAGATACGCAGTATTTT. Residues: CASSYDSIITDTQYF.

The rearrangement joins TRBV7-2 to TRBJ2-7; 13 nucleotides line up with TRBD2. The CDR3 length is 16 residues. Per the germline V gene, CDR1 is SGHTA and CDR2 is FQGNSA. The V segment lost 6 bases and the J segment 4 bases; nucleotides outside the gene matches: 9. CDR3 region: CASRKNGLAGAYEQYF. In DNA form, the CDR3 reads TGTGCCAGCAGGAAAAACGGACTAGCGGGGGCATACGAGCAGTACTTC. Full variable domain (outside the CDR3, taken from reference TRBV7-2 and TRBJ2-7): GAGVSQSPSNKVTEKGKDVELRCDPISGHTALYWYRQSLGQGLEFLIYFQGNSAPDKSGLPSDRFSAERTGGSVSTLTIQRTQQEDSAVYLCASRKNGLAGAYEQYFGPGTRLTVT.

This chain uses TRBV15 with TRBJ2-4; the match to TRBD1 covers 12 bases. This CDR3 spans 15 amino acids. Germline CDR1 LNHNV, CDR2 YYDKDF (reference sequence). V gave up 3 bases and J gave up 6 bases; unmatched junction bases: 3. The CDR3 sequence: CATSRGTGGVNIQYF. In DNA, the CDR3 is TGTGCCACCAGCAGGGGGACAGGGGGCGTAAACATTCAGTACTTC.

J is TRBJ2-2 and V is TRBV7-9; 7 nucleotides align to TRBD2. Unmatched junction bases numbered 5, after V lost 6 bases and J lost 1 base. Germline V gene sequence: CDR1 SEHNR, CDR2 FQNEAQ (reference sequence). This CDR3 has 15 amino acids. DNA for the CDR3: TGTGCCAGCAGTCTGACGGGGGGGAACACCGGGGAGCTGTTTTTT. It encodes CASSLTGGNTGELFF.

The chain has TRBV29-1 and TRBJ2-2; D is possibly TRBD2 (6 bases). V lost 3 bases, J lost 6 bases, and 11 bases lay in between. The CDR3 runs 13 residues. Germline V CDR1 and CDR2: SQVTM, ANQGSEA. In DNA, the CDR3 is TGCAGCGTTGATAGGAGGGACGCCGGGGAGCTGTTTTTT. It codes for CSVDRRDAGELFF.

The V gene is TRBV6-5, the J gene TRBJ1-2, with 7 bases matching TRBD1. V lost 6 bases to trimming and J lost 6 bases; unmatched junction nucleotides: 10. Germline loops: CDR1 MNHEY, CDR2 SVGAGI. This CDR3 comprises 14 residues. CDR3 nucleotide sequence: TGTGCCAGCAGATCACTAGGGGGCGCGGATGGCTACACCTTC. Protein sequence: CASRSLGGADGYTF.

This sequence joins TRBV6-2 or TRBV6-3 and TRBJ2-7, with 8 bases identical to TRBD1. CDR3 size: 15 residues. V was pared by 5 bases and J by 2 bases, with 8 bases of the junction left unmatched. Germline V gene lookup returns CDR1 MNHEY and CDR2 SVGEGT. This CDR3 is CASSDPGQVTYEQYF. CDR3 sequence (DNA): TGTGCCAGCAGTGATCCGGGACAGGTGACCTACGAGCAGTACTTC.

The V gene is TRBV9, the J gene TRBJ2-5; the match to TRBD2 covers 9 bases. The CDR3 spans 15 residues. V lost 4 bases and J lost 5; bases outside the gene matches: 9. Germline CDR1 reads SGDLS; CDR2 reads YYNGEE. The CDR3 spells CASSRAGLAFETQYF. In DNA form, the CDR3 reads TGTGCCAGCAGCAGGGCGGGACTAGCCTTCGAGACCCAGTACTTC.

This chain uses TRBV7-9 with TRBJ1-2; 8 bases line up with TRBD1. The CDR3 totals 16 residues. Germline CDR1 is SEHNR and CDR2 is FQNEAQ (reference sequence). V dropped 5 bases and J dropped 0; count of bases not matched to a gene: 8. The CDR3 region is CASSGDRGLSNYGYTF. The CDR3 DNA is TGTGCCAGCAGCGGTGACAGGGGTCTATCTAACTATGGCTACACCTTC.

The chain carries TRBV4-3 and TRBJ2-1; 9 bases map to TRBD2. The V segment lost 4 bases and the J segment 9 bases; nucleotides outside the gene matches: 13. This CDR3 region has 16 residues. CDR1 is LGHNA, CDR2 YSLEER, per germline. The CDR3 coding sequence is TGCGCCAGCAGCCCCGAAGGTGCGGGGGGGCCAGGTGAGCAGTTCTTC. As protein: CASSPEGAGGPGEQFF.

This chain connects TRBV3-1 (or the pseudogene TRBV3-2) to TRBJ2-7; TRBD2 might be the D (7 bases). Between the trimmed V and J ends, which lost 2 bases and 0 bases, there was a span of 8 bases. Germline CDR1 and CDR2: LGHDT and YNNKEL (reference sequence). The CDR3 is 14 residues long. CDR3 DNA sequence: TGTGCCAGCAGCCAAAGGGGGGGCTCCTACGAGCAGTACTTC. The encoded protein is CASSQRGGSYEQYF.

The V call is TRBV19, the J call TRBJ1-1, with D unclear. The CDR3 has 13 residues. Trimming took off 5 bases at V and 0 bases at J, with 7 bases between the two ends. Germline lookup yields CDR1 LNHDA and CDR2 SQIVND (reference sequence). The CDR3 bases are TGTGCCAGTAGTGCGAGCATGAACACTGAAGCTTTCTTT. It yields the protein CASSASMNTEAFF.

The J gene is TRBJ1-2, the V gene TRBV11-2; tentatively, D is TRBD1 (5 bases). Trimming left V 6 bases short and J 0 bases short, with 14 bases between. Germline-derived CDR1 and CDR2 are SGHAT and FQNNGV. The CDR3 is made up of 15 amino acids. The CDR3 DNA sequence: TGTGCCAGCAGACGGCCGGAGGGGCCTAACTATGGCTACACCTTC. Amino acid sequence: CASRRPEGPNYGYTF.